The sequence of this TCR beta chain was determined in a study of graft-versus-host responses after intestinal transplantation. Study-level background: All recipients were transplanted with multivisceral, liver-intestinal, or isolated intestinal grafts.

This CDR3 is 14 amino acids long. CDR1 and CDR2 from the germline V gene are MNHNS and SASEGT. V was pared by 4 bases and J by 3 bases, with 10 bases between. TCRdb keeps only in-frame clones here, not all; method: immunoSEQ multiplex PCR. The sample has about 100,000 clones, approximately 84% seen once; the top ten hold over 0.8%. About this clone: The antigen is undetermined.

The chain couples TRBV6-1 to TRBJ1-5; TRBD1 is a possible D gene (6 bases). Material: unstimulated CD4+ T cells sorted from spleen or lymph node cells, obtained before intestinal transplant. The clonotype comes from a human donor who received an intestinal transplant. The CDR3 DNA follows: TGTGCCAGCAGTGCTACAGGGTACAATCAGCCCCAGCATTTT. Protein: CASSATGYNQPQHF.